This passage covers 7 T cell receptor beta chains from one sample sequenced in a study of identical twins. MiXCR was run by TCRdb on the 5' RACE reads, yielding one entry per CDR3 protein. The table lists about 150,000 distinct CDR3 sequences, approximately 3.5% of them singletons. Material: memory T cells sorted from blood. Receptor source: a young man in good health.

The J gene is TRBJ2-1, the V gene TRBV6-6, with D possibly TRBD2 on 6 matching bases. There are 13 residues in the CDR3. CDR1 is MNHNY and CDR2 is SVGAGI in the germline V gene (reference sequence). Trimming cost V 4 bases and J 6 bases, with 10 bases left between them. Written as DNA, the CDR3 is TGTGCCAGCAGTTCCTTGCGGGGCAATGAGCAGTTCTTC. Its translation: CASSSLRGNEQFF.

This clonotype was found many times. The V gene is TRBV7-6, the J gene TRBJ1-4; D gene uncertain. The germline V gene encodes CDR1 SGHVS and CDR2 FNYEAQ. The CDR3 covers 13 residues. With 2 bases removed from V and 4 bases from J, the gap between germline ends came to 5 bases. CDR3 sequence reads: CASSLNHNEKLFF. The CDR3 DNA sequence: TGTGCCAGCAGCTTAAATCATAATGAAAAACTGTTTTTT.

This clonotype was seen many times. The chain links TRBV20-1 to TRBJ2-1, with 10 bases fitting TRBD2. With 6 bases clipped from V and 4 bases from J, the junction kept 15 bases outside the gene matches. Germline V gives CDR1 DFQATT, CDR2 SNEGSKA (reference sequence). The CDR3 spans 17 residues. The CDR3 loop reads CSAERRVGLAAYNEQFF. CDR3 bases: TGCAGTGCCGAGAGGCGAGTAGGACTAGCGGCTTACAATGAGCAGTTCTTC.

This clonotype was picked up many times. The CDR3 coding sequence is TGTGCCAGCAGCCCAGGACAGGGGGTGGGCAATCAGCCCCAGCATTTT. Its protein is CASSPGQGVGNQPQHF. The J gene is TRBJ1-5, the V gene TRBV27; 10 bases map to TRBD1. The V segment lost 6 bases and the J segment 2 bases; nucleotides outside the gene matches: 7. This CDR3 spans 16 amino acids. Looked up from germline, CDR1 is MNHEY and CDR2 is SMNVEV (reference sequence).

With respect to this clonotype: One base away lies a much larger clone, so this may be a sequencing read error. The DNA for the CDR3 is TGTGCCACCAGTGATTTGCAAGGGGGTCATGAGCAGTACTTC. Its protein product is CATSDLQGGHEQYF. The genes are TRBV24-1 and TRBJ2-1; tentative D call: TRBD1 (6 bases). TRBJ2-7 matches the DNA end more closely, so the J call is doubtful. Germline V gene lookup returns CDR1 KGHDR and CDR2 SFDVKD. The CDR3 consists of 14 residues.

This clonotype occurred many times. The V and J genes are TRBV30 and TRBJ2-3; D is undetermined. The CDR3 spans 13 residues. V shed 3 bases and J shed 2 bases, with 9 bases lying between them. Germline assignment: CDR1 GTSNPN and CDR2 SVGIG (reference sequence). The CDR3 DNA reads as TGTGCCTGGAGCATTGCCTCCACAGATACGCAGTATTTT. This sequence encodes CAWSIASTDTQYF.

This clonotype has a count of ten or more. The CDR3 DNA is TGCGCCAGCAGCCCCGACGGCGCCAATCTCCACACCGGGGAGCTGTTTTTT. It translates to CASSPDGANLHTGELFF. V is TRBV5-1 and J is TRBJ2-2; D is unclear. Trimming removed 4 bases at V and 3 bases at J, with 19 bases between. Germline CDR1 SGHRS, CDR2 YFSETQ. This CDR3 is 17 amino acids long.